This T cell receptor beta chain was sequenced in a study of identical twins. General observations from the study: Researchers reported weaker excess twin sharing in beta out-of-frame sequences.

No donor was unhealthy or non-Caucasian. CDR1 is LNHNV, CDR2 YYDKDF, per germline (reference sequence). The V and J ends lost 3 bases and 6 bases, in that order; junction bases with no gene match: 4. The CDR3 extends over 13 amino acids. This clonotype turned up a few times. Its specificity is unknown. Unique molecular identifiers were present on cDNA, and template switching added a universal primer site. TCRdb processed the 5' RACE reads anew with MiXCR; each CDR3 protein has one entry. The sample has more than 650,000 distinct CDR3 sequences; less than 7% are singletons. This rearrangement joins TRBV15 to TRBJ2-7; 8 nucleotides line up with TRBD2. The clonotype comes from a man aged 18 to 35 in good health. The specimen sequenced was naive T cells sorted from blood. The CDR3 loop is CATSSQTSGEQYF. Here the CDR3 DNA reads TGTGCCACCAGCAGCCAAACTAGCGGCGAGCAGTACTTC.